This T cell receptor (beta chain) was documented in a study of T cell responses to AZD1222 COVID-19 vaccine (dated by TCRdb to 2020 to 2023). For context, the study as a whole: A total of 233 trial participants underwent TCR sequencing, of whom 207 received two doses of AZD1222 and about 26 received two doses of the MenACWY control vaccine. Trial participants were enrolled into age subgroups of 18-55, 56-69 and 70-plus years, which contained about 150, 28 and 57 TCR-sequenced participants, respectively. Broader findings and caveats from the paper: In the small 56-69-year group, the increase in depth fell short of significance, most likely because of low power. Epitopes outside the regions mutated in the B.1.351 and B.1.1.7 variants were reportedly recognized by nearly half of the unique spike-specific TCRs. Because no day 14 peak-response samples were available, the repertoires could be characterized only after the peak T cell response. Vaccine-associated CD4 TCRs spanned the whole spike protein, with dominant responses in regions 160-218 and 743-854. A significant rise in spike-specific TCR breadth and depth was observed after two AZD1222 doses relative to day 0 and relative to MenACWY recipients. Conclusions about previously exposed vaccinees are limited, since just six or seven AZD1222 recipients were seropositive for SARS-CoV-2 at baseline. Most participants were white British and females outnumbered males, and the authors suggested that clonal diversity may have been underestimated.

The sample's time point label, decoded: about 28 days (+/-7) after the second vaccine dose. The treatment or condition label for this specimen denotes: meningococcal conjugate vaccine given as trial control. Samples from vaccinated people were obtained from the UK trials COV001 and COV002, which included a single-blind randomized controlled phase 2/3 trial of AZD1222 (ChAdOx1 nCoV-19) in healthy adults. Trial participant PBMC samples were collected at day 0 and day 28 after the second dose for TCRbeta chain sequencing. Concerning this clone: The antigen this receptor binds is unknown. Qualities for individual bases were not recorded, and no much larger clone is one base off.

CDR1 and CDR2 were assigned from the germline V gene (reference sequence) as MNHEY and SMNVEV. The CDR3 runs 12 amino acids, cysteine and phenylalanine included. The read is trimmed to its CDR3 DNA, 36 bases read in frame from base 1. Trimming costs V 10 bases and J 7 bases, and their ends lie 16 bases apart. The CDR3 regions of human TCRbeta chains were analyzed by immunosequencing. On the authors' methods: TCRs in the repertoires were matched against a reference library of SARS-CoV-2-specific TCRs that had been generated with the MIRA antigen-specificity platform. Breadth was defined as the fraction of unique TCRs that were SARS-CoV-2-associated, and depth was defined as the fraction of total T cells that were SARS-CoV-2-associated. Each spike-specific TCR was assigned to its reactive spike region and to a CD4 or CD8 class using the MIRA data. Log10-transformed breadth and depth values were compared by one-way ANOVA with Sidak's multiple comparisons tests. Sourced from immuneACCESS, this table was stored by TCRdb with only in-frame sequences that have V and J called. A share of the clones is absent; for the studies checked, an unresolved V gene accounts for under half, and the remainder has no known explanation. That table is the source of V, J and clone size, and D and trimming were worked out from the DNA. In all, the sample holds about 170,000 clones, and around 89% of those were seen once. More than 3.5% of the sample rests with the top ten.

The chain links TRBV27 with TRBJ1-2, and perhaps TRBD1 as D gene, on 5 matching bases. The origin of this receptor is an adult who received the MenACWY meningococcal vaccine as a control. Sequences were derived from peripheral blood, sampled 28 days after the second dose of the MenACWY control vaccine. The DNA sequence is TGTGCCACCACAGGACGGGGTGGTGGCTACACCTTC. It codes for CATTGRGGGYTF.